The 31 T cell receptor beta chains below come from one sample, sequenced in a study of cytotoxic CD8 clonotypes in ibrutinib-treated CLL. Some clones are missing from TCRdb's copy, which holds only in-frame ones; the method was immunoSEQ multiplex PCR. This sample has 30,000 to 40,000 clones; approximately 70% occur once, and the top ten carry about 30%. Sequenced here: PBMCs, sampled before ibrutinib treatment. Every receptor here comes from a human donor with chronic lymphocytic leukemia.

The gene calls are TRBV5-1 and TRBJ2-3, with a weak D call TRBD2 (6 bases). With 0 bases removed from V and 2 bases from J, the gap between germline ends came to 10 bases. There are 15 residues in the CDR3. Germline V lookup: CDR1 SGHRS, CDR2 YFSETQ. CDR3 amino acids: CASSLDSGPTDTQYF. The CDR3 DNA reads TGCGCCAGCAGCTTGGATAGCGGACCCACAGATACGCAGTATTTT.

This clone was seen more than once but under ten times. This CDR3 is CASSEMFGPYNYGYTF. The CDR3 nucleotides read TGTGCCAGCAGTGAAATGTTTGGACCTTATAACTATGGCTACACCTTC. The chain uses TRBV6-1 and TRBJ1-2, with D unclear. V lost 2 bases to trimming and J lost 1 base, with 14 bases between them. The germline V gene has CDR1 MNHNS and CDR2 SASEGT. This CDR3 has 16 residues.

The CDR3 DNA reads as TGCGCCAGCAGCACGGGACAGGGAGTTCGAGAGACCCAGTACTTC. Amino acids: CASSTGQGVRETQYF. J is TRBJ2-5 and V is TRBV5-1; 9 positions match TRBD1. The germline V gene has CDR1 SGHRS and CDR2 YFSETQ. The CDR3 is 15 residues long. V lost 4 bases to trimming and J lost 4 bases; unmatched junction nucleotides: 8. The whole variable domain, remainder taken from reference TRBV5-1 and TRBJ2-5, is KAGVTQTPRYLIKTRGQQVTLSCSPISGHRSVSWYQQTPGQGLQFLFEYFSETQRNKGNFPGRFSGRQFSNSRSEMNVSTLELGDSALYLCASSTGQGVRETQYFGPGTRLLVL.

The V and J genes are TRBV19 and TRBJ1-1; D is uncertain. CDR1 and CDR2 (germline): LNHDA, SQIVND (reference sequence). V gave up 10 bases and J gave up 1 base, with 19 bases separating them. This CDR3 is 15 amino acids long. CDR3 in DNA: TGTGCCACCAGAAGACGGGAAGGGAGGAACACTGAAGCTTTCTTT. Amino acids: CATRRREGRNTEAFF.

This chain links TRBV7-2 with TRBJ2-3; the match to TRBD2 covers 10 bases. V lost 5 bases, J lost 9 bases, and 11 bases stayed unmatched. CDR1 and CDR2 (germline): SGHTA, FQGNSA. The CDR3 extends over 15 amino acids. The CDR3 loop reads CASSPGVAGGRTQYF. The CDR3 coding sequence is TGTGCCAGCAGCCCCGGGGTAGCGGGGGGTCGGACGCAGTATTTT.

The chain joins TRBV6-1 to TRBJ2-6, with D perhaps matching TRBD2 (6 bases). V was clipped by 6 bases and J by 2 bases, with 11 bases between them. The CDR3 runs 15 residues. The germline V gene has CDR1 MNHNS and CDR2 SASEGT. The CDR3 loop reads CASRSGTAGANVLTF. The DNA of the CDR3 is TGTGCCAGCAGATCAGGGACTGCTGGGGCCAACGTCCTGACTTTC.

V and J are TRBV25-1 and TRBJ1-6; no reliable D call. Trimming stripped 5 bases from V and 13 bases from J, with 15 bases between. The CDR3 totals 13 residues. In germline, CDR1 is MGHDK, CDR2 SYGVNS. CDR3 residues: CASSLVGESPLHF. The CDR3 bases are TGTGCCAGCAGTCTAGTTGGGGAGTCGCCCCTCCACTTT.

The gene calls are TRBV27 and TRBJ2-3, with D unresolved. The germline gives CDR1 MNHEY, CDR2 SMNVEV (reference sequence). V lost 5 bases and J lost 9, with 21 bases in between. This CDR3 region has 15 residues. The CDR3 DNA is TGTGCCAGCAGTATTTCCGAGACTTCACAGATAACGCAGTATTTT. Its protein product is CASSISETSQITQYF.

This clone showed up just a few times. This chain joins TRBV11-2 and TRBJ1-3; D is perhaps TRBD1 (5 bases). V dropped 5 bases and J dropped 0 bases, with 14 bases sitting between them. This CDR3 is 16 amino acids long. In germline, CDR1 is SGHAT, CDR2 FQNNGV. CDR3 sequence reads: CASSGHSGGSGNTIYF. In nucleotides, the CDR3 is TGTGCCAGCAGCGGACACAGTGGCGGCTCTGGAAACACCATATATTTT.

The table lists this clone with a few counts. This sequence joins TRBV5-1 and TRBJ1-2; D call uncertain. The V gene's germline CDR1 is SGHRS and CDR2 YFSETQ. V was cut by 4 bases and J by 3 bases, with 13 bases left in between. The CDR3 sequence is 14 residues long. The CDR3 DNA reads TGCGCCAGCAGCCTCAGCAGCCCACACTATGGCTACACCTTC. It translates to CASSLSSPHYGYTF.

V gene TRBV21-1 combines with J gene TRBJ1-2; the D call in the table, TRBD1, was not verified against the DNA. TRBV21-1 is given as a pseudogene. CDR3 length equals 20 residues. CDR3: CASSSRGISDSLLANYGYTF. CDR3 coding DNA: TGTGCCAGCAGCTCAAGAGGGATTTCGGACAGCTTGTTAGCTAACTATGGCTACACCTTC.

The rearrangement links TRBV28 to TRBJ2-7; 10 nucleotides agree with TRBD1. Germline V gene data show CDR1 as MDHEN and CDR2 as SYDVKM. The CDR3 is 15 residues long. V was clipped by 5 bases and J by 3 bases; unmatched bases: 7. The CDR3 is CASSTRDRGIYEQYF. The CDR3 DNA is TGTGCCAGCAGTACCCGGGACAGGGGCATCTACGAGCAGTACTTC.

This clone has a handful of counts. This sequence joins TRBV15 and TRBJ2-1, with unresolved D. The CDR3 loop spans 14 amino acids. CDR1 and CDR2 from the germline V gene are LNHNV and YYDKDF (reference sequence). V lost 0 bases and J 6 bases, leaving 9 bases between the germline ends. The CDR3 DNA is TGTGCCACCAGCAGAGAGAGTTTACCCAATGAGCAGTTCTTC. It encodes CATSRESLPNEQFF. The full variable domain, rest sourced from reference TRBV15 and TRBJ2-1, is DAMVIQNPRYQVTQFGKPVTLSCSQTLNHNVMYWYQQKSSQAPKLLFHYYDKDFNNEADTPDNFQSRRPNTSFCFLDIRSPGLGDTAMYLCATSRESLPNEQFFGPGTRLTVL.

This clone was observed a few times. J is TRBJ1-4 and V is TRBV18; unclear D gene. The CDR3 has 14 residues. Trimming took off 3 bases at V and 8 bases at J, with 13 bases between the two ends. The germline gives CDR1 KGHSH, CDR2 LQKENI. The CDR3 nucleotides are TGTGCCAGCTCACCCCAGGAAGGAAACGAAAAACTGTTTTTT. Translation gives CASSPQEGNEKLFF.

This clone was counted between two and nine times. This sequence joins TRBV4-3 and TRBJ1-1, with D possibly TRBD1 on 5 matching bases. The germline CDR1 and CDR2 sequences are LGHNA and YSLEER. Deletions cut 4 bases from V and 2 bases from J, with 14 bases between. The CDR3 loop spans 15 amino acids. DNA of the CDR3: TGCGCCAGCAGCCCACAAGGGGAGGGAAACACTGAAGCTTTCTTT. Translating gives CASSPQGEGNTEAFF.

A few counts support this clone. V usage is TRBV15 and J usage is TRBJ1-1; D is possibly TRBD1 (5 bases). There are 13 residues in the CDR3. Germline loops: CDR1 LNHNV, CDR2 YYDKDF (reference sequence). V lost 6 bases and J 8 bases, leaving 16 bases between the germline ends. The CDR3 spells CATRKVGTAEAFF. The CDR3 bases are TGTGCCACCAGGAAAGTCGGGACGGCGGAAGCTTTCTTT.

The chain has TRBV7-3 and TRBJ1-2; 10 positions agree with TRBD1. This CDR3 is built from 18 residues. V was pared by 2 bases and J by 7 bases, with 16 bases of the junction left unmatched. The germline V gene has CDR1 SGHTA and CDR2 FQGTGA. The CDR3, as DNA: TGTGCCAGCAGCTTAGCCGGGACAGGGGCCGACAGCCGGCGTGGCTACACCTTC. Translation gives CASSLAGTGADSRRGYTF.

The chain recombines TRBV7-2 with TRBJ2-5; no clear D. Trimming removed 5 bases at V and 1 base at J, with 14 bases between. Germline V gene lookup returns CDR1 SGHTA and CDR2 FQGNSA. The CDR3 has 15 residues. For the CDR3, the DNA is TGTGCCAGCAGCCAGGATAGGGCCATCCAAGAGACCCAGTACTTC. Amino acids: CASSQDRAIQETQYF.

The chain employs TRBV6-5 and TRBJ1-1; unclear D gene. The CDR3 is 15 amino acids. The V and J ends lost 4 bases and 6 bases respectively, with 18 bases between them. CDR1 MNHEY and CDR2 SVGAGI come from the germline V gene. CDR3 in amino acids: CASSFSILGSSEAFF. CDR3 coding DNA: TGTGCCAGCAGTTTTTCCATTTTGGGAAGCTCTGAAGCTTTCTTT.

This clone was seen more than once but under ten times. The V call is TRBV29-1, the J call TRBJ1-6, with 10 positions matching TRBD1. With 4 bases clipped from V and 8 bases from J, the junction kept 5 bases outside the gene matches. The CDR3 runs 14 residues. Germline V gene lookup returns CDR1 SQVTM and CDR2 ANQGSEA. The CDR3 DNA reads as TGCAGCGTTGTTTTTGGACAGGGGGATTCACCCCTCCACTTT. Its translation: CSVVFGQGDSPLHF. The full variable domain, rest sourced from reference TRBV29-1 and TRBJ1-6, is SAVISQKPSRDICQRGTSLTIQCQVDSQVTMMFWYRQQPGQSLTLIATANQGSEATYESGFVIDKFPISRPNLTFSTLTVSNMSPEDSSIYLCSVVFGQGDSPLHFGNGTRLTVT.

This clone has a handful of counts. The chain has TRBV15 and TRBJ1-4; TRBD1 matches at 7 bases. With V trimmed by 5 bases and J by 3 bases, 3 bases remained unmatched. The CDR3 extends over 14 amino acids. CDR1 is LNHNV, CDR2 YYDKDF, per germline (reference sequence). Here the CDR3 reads CATSFDRANEKLFF. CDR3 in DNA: TGTGCCACCAGCTTCGACAGGGCTAATGAAAAACTGTTTTTT. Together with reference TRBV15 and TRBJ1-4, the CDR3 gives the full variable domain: DAMVIQNPRYQVTQFGKPVTLSCSQTLNHNVMYWYQQKSSQAPKLLFHYYDKDFNNEADTPDNFQSRRPNTSFCFLDIRSPGLGDTAMYLCATSFDRANEKLFFGSGTQLSVL.

As DNA, the CDR3 is TGTGCCAGCAGCGTAGGAGCGGGAGGGTTGATAACCACAGATACGCAGTATTTT. Its protein is CASSVGAGGLITTDTQYF. The J gene is TRBJ2-3, the V gene TRBV9; 10 nucleotides line up with TRBD2. This CDR3 contains 18 residues. Germline values: CDR1 SGDLS, CDR2 YYNGEE. Losses at the gene ends were 0 bases for V and 2 bases for J; bases not matched to a gene: 9.

CDR3 sequence: CASSPDPQGGNQPQHF. CDR3 DNA sequence: TGCGCCAGCAGCCCAGACCCACAGGGAGGCAATCAGCCCCAGCATTTT. The chain is built from TRBV4-3 and TRBJ1-5; D might be TRBD1 (6 bases). Deletions cut 4 bases from V and 2 bases from J, with 15 bases between. CDR1 is LGHNA and CDR2 is YSLEER in the germline V gene. This CDR3 contains 16 residues.

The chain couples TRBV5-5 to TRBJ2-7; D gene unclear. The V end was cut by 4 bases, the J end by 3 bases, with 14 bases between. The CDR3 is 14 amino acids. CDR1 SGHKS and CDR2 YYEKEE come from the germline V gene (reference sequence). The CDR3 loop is CASSLSRDLYEQYF. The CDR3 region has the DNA TGTGCCAGCAGCCTCAGCAGAGATCTCTACGAGCAGTACTTC.

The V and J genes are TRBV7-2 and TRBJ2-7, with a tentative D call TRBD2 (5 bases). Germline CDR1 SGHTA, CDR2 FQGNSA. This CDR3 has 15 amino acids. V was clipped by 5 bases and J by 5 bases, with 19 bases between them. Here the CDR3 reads CASSPRASFLNEQYF. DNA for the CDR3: TGTGCCAGCAGCCCCCGGGCTAGCTTTCTCAACGAGCAGTACTTC.

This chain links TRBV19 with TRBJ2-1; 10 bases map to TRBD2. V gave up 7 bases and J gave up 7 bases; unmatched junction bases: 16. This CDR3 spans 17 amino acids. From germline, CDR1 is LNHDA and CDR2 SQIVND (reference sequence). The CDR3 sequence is CASTLLAGGSGVNEQFF. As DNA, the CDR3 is TGTGCCAGTACTTTATTAGCGGGAGGTTCTGGGGTGAATGAGCAGTTCTTC. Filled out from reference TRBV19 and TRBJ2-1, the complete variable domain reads DGGITQSPKYLFRKEGQNVTLSCEQNLNHDAMYWYRQDPGQGLRLIYYSQIVNDFQKGDIAEGYSVSREKKESFPLTVTSAQKNPTAFYLCASTLLAGGSGVNEQFFGPGTRLTVL.

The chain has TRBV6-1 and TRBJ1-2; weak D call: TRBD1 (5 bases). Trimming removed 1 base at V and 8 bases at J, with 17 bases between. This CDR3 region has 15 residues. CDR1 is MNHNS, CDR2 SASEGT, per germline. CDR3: CASSEEGTPRYGYTF. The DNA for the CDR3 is TGTGCCAGCAGTGAAGAAGGGACTCCTAGGTACGGCTACACCTTC.

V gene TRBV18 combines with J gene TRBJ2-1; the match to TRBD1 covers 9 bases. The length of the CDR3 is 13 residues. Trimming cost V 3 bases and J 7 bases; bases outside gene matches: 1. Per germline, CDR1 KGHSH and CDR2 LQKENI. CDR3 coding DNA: TGTGCCAGCTCACCGGGACAGGGTAATGAGCAGTTCTTC. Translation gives CASSPGQGNEQFF.

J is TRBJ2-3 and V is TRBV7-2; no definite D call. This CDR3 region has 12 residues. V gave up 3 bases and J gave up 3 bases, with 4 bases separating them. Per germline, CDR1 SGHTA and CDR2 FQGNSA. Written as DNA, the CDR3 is TGTGCCAGCAGCTTTGTTACAGATACGCAGTATTTT. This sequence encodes CASSFVTDTQYF.

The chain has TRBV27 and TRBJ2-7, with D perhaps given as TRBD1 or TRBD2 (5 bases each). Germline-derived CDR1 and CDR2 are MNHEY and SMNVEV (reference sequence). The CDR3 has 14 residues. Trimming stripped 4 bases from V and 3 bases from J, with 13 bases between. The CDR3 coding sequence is TGTGCCAGCAGTTCCGGGACGGAGATCTACGAGCAGTACTTC. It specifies CASSSGTEIYEQYF.

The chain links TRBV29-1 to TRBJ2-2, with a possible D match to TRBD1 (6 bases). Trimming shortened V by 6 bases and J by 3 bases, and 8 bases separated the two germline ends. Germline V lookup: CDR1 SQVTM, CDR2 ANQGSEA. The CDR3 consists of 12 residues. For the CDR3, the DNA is TGCAGCGTGAACAGGGACACCGGGGAGCTGTTTTTT. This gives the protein CSVNRDTGELFF.